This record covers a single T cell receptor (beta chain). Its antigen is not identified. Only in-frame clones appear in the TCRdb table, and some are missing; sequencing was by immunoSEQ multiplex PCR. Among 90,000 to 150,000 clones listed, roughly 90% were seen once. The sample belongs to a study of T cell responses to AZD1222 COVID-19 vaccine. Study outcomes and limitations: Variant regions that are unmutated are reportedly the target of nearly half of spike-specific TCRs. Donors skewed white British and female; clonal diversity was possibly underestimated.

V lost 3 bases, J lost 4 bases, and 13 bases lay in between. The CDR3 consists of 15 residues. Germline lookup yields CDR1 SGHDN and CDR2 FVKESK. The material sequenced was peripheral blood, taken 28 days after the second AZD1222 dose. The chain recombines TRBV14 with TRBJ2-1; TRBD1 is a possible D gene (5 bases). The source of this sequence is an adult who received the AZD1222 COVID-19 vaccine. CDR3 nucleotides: TGTGCCAGCAGCCACCCTAGGGGATCTTACAATGAGCAGTTCTTC. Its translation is CASSHPRGSYNEQFF.